The TCR beta chain under discussion was sequenced for a study of blood T cell repertoires in COVID-19. This clone was observed a handful of times. This sample includes further DNA sequences coding for the same CDR3. Profiling relied on immunoSEQ multiplex PCR, and the TCRdb table lists in-frame clones only, not all of them. Of some 250,000 clones listed, 81% are singletons. The sequence was obtained from an elderly woman with acute or convalescent COVID-19. The sequenced sample consisted of peripheral blood.

CDR3 sequence (DNA): TGTGCCAGCAGTGTCCAGGGGATGAACACTGAAGCTTTCTTT. It codes for CASSVQGMNTEAFF. V usage is TRBV2 and J usage is TRBJ1-1; D is possibly TRBD1 (6 bases). Germline CDR1 reads SNHLY; CDR2 reads FYNNEI. The CDR3 sequence is 14 residues long. V dropped 4 bases and J dropped 0 bases, with 9 bases sitting between them.